This is a list of T cell receptor beta chains from one sample in a study of T cells in Graves' hyperthyroidism and ophthalmopathy. TCRdb reanalysed the multiplex PCR reads using MiXCR and keeps one entry per CDR3 protein. The sample shows around 700,000 distinct CDR3 sequences, around a sixth of them seen only once. Input material: blood. Source of these receptors: a woman in her 50s with Graves' hyperthyroidism that later progressed to Graves' ophthalmopathy. Each CDR3 is given without its conserved first and last residue.

ASSPALRQETQY	TRBJ2-5	TRBV18
ASTLGGSGGSPLH	TRBJ1-6	TRBV12-3/TRBV12-4
SQRAGAYGYT	TRBJ1-2	TRBV20-1
ASSFLTHEQY	TRBJ2-7	TRBV5-5
ASSSGRTANEKLF	TRBJ1-4	TRBV27
ATSRDLYRAAEAF	TRBJ1-1	TRBV15
ASSPTSMNYGYT	TRBJ1-2	TRBV12-3/TRBV12-4
ASSLQPPTGEQF	TRBJ2-1	TRBV3-1
AWSGQGTGELF	TRBJ2-2	TRBV30
ASSSLNTIY	TRBJ1-3	TRBV6-5
ASRPASGDNEQF	TRBJ2-1	TRBV4-3
ASSLFLGNTEAF	TRBJ1-1	TRBV27
ASSYVQLNQPQH	TRBJ1-5	TRBV6-9
ASSLEAGEHNQPQH	TRBJ1-5	TRBV7-6
ASSAPLGFEQY	TRBJ2-7	TRBV12-3/TRBV12-4
ASSIWHRKNTEAF	TRBJ1-1	TRBV19
ASSLGTSGISDTQY	TRBJ2-3	TRBV12-3/TRBV12-4
ASSSGLADEQF	TRBJ2-1	TRBV12-3/TRBV12-4
SARRQAPDSPLH	TRBJ1-6	TRBV20-1
ASSHQGSGQETQY	TRBJ2-5	TRBV19
ASSPRFGISEQF	TRBJ2-1	TRBV18
SAELGGNTEAF	TRBJ1-1	TRBV20-1
ASSGETGGTEAF	TRBJ1-1	TRBV19
ASSDRGGLAGGPDNEQF	TRBJ2-1	TRBV11-2
SARDLGMGGPNEKLF	TRBJ1-4	TRBV20-1
SALERLGVNSPLH	TRBJ1-6	TRBV20-1
ASTQEPTAGLAKNIQY	TRBJ2-4	TRBV5-6
ASSLQDMWTYRGDEQF	TRBJ2-1	TRBV4-1
ASSRTGAEAF	TRBJ1-1	TRBV12-3/TRBV12-4
ASSLAAGGQLPYEQY	TRBJ2-7	TRBV7-2
ASTRRGRGDYTEAF	TRBJ1-1	TRBV2
ASSVGTPTYEQY	TRBJ2-7	TRBV6-1
SASEGSGGYQESQY	TRBJ2-5	TRBV20-1
ASSFLPRRSNTGELF	TRBJ2-2	TRBV5-6
ASSDRTGFLETQH	TRBJ2-5	TRBV2
ASSEKGTGAVAGYT	TRBJ1-2	TRBV6-1
ASSGPETQY	TRBJ2-5	TRBV6-1
ASSYNSYQPQH	TRBJ1-5	TRBV6-5
ASSMVDSYEQY	TRBJ2-7	TRBV19
ASSPETAGGNYGYT	TRBJ1-2	TRBV18
ASSGWDNSYEQY	TRBJ2-7	TRBV18
ASSQDLTVQPQH	TRBJ1-5	TRBV3-1
ASSASRDRVGDYGYT	TRBJ1-2	TRBV9
ASSLGDRVLN	TRBJ2-5	TRBV5-1
ASNEGRDNQPQH	TRBJ1-5	TRBV2
SAAYEGAAGELF	TRBJ2-2	TRBV20-1
ASSYPIHNTGELF	TRBJ2-2	TRBV6-2/TRBV6-3